The present T cell receptor (beta chain) was sequenced within a study of shared clonotypes between healthy human individuals. Some clones are missing from TCRdb's copy, which holds only in-frame ones; the method was immunoSEQ multiplex PCR. The sample has roughly 2,500,000 clones; 93% are singletons. Germline V lookup: CDR1 SGHVS, CDR2 FNYEAQ. Between the trimmed V and J ends, which lost 3 bases and 4 bases, there was a span of 10 bases. The CDR3 covers 15 residues. The sequence came from a man between 18 and 35 years old in good health. Some clones in this sample may be carry-over from other donors' samples. The V gene is TRBV7-6, the J gene TRBJ2-6; D is possibly TRBD1 (6 bases). What was sequenced was naive CD4+ T cells from PBMCs. The subset is: CD45RA+ positively selected. The CDR3 region has the DNA TGTGCCAGCAGCTTGGCAGGGGCCGGGGCCAACGTCCTGACTTTC. Encoded protein: CASSLAGAGANVLTF.